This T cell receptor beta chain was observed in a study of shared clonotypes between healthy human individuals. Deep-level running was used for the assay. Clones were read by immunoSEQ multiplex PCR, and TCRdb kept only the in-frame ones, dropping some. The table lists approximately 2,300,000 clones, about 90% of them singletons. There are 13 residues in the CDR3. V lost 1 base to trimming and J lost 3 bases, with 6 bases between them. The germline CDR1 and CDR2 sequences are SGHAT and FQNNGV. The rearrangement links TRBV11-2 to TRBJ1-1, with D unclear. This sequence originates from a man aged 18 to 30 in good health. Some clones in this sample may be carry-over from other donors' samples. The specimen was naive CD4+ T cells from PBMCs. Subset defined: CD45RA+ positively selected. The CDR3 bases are TGTGCCAGCAGCTTAGCCTTATACACTGAAGCTTTCTTT. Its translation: CASSLALYTEAFF.